This record looks at one T cell receptor beta chain sequence and its context. What it recognizes is unknown. The source of the sample is a study of CD8+ T cells in alopecia areata. Turning to the study itself: Treated patients took oral tofacitinib at 5 to 10 mg twice daily. Findings and limits, study-wide: More clonal than normal scalp was lesional scalp, particularly alopecia totalis/universalis.

Both peripheral blood and punch biopsies of lesional scalp skin were obtained from patients who had alopecia areata. Sorting separated CD4+ and CD8+ T cells out of PBMCs. Germline values: CDR1 MNHEY, CDR2 SMNVEV (reference sequence). The CDR3 totals 14 residues. V gave up 6 bases and J gave up 2 bases, with 13 bases separating them. Extracted RNA was reverse transcribed into cDNA, the sequencing template. Sequencing was performed with immunoSEQ multiplex PCR; in TCRdb, only in-frame clones are kept and a portion is missing. The data hold roughly 170,000 clones, with just under 60% observed a single time.

The chain employs TRBV27 and TRBJ1-2, with a possible D match to TRBD1 (6 bases). The TCR sequence derives from a human donor with alopecia areata. The sequenced sample was CD4+ T cells sorted from blood, obtained at week 0. CDR3 sequence reads: CASSPGALNYGYTF. CDR3 DNA sequence: TGTGCCAGCAGCCCGGGGGCCTTAAACTATGGCTACACCTTC.